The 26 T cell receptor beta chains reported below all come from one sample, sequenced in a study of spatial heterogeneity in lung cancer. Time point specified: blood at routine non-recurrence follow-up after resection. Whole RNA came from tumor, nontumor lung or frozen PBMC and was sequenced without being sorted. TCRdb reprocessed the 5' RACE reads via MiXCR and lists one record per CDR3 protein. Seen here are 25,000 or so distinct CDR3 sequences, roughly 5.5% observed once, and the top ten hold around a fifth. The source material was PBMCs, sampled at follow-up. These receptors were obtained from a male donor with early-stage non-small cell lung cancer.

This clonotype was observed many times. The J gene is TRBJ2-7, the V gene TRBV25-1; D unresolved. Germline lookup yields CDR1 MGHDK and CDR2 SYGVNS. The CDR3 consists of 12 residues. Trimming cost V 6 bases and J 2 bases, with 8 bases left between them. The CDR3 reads CASRGITYEQYF. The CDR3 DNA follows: TGTGCCAGCAGGGGCATTACCTACGAGCAGTACTTC.

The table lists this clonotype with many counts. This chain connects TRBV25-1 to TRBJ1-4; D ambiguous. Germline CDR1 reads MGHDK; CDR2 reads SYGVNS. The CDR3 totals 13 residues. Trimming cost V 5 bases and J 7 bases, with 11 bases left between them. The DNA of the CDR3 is TGTGCCAGCAGTAGACCTTCGCCTGAAAAACTGTTTTTT. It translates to CASSRPSPEKLFF.

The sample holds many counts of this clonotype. The CDR3 here is CASSQDAAGSGNTIYF. The CDR3 DNA reads as TGCGCCAGCAGCCAAGATGCGGCAGGGTCTGGAAACACCATATATTTT. The chain combines TRBV4-3 with TRBJ1-3; maybe TRBD1 (5 bases). CDR3 length: 16 residues. Germline V gene sequence: CDR1 LGHNA, CDR2 YSLEER. V dropped 0 bases and J dropped 1 base, with 10 bases sitting between them.

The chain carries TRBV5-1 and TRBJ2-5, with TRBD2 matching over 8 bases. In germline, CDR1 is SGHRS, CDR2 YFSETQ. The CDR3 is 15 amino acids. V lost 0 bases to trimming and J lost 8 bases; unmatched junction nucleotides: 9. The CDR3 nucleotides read TGCGCCAGCAGCTTGGGAGCCAGCGGGGGCCGCACCCAGTACTTC. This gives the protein CASSLGASGGRTQYF.

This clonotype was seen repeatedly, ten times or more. The CDR3 DNA reads as TGCGCCAGCTGGGAGGCAGGGGGCACAGATACGCAGTATTTT. Translation gives CASWEAGGTDTQYF. The gene calls are TRBV5-1 and TRBJ2-3; either TRBD1 or TRBD2 may supply D (6 bases each). The CDR3 contains 14 residues. Germline CDR1 reads SGHRS; CDR2 reads YFSETQ. V was shortened by 7 bases and J by 1 base, with 13 bases between the two germline ends. Variable domain in full (rest from reference TRBV5-1 and TRBJ2-3): KAGVTQTPRYLIKTRGQQVTLSCSPISGHRSVSWYQQTPGQGLQFLFEYFSETQRNKGNFPGRFSGRQFSNSRSEMNVSTLELGDSALYLCASWEAGGTDTQYFGPGTRLTVL.

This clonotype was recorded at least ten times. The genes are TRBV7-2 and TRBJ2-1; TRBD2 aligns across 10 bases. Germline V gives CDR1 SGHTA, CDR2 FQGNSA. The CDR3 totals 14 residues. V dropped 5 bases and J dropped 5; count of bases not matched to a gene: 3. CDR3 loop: CASSQREGHNEQFF. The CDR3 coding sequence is TGTGCCAGCAGCCAGCGGGAGGGCCACAATGAGCAGTTCTTC. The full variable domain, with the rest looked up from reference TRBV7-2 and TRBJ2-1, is GAGVSQSPSNKVTEKGKDVELRCDPISGHTALYWYRQSLGQGLEFLIYFQGNSAPDKSGLPSDRFSAERTGGSVSTLTIQRTQQEDSAVYLCASSQREGHNEQFFGPGTRLTVL.

This CDR3 reads CASGGAVGSYEQYF. The CDR3 coding sequence is TGTGCCAGCGGGGGGGCGGTGGGATCCTACGAGCAGTACTTC. V is TRBV2 and J is TRBJ2-7, with D perhaps matching TRBD2 (7 bases). Per the germline V gene, CDR1 is SNHLY and CDR2 is FYNNEI. Between the trimmed V and J ends, which lost 8 bases and 1 base, there was a span of 15 bases. This CDR3 is 14 amino acids long.

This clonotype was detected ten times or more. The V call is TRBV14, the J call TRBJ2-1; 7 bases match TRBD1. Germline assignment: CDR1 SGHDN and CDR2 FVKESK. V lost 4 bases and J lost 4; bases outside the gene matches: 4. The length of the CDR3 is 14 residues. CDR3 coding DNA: TGTGCCAGCAGCCCCGGGACAGTTTACAATGAGCAGTTCTTC. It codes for CASSPGTVYNEQFF.

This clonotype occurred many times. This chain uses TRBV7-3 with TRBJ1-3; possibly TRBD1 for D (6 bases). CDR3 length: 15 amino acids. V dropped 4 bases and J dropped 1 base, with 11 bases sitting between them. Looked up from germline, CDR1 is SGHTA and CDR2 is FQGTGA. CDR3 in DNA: TGTGCCAGCAGCTCCCAGGGGATTTCTGGAAACACCATATATTTT. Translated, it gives CASSSQGISGNTIYF.

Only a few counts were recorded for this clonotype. CDR3 coding DNA: TGCGCCAGCAGCTTGTCTAGCTTGGGCAATGAGCAGTTCTTC. It codes for CASSLSSLGNEQFF. The chain is built from TRBV5-1 and TRBJ2-1, with D perhaps matching TRBD2 (5 bases). V was cut by 1 base and J by 6 bases, with 11 bases left in between. The CDR3 is 14 amino acids. The V gene's germline CDR1 is SGHRS and CDR2 YFSETQ.

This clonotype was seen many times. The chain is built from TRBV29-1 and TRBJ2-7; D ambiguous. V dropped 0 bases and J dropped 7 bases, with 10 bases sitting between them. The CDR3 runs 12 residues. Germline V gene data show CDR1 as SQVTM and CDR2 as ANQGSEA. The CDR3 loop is CSVEDRHLEQYF. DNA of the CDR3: TGCAGCGTTGAAGATCGCCACCTAGAGCAGTACTTC.

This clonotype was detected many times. This CDR3 reads CASSLFESRTNYGYTF. The CDR3 DNA follows: TGTGCCAGCAGTTTATTCGAGTCCCGGACTAACTATGGCTACACCTTC. The chain combines TRBV27 with TRBJ1-2; D unresolved. There are 16 residues in the CDR3. V was clipped by 1 base and J by 0 bases, with 12 bases between them. Germline V gene lookup returns CDR1 MNHEY and CDR2 SMNVEV (reference sequence).

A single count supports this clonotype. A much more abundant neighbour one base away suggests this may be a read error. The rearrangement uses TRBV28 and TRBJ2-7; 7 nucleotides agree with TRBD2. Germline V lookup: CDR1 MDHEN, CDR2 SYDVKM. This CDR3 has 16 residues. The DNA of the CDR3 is TGTGTCAGCAGTTTAGGGGCTAGCGGAAGCTCCTACGAGCAGTACGTC. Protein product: CVSSLGASGSSYEQYV.

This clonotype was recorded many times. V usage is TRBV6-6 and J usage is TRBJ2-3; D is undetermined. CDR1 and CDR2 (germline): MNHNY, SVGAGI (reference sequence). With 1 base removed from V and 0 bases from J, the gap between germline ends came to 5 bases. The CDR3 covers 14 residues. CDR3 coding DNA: TGTGCCAGCAGTTACTGGAAAAGCACAGATACGCAGTATTTT. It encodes CASSYWKSTDTQYF.

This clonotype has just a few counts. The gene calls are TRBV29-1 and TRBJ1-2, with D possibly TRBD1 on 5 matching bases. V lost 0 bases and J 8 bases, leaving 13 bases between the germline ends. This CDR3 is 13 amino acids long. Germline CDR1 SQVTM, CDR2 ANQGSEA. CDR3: CSVEEAGPGGYTF. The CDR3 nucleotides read TGCAGCGTTGAAGAGGCGGGACCGGGAGGCTACACCTTC.

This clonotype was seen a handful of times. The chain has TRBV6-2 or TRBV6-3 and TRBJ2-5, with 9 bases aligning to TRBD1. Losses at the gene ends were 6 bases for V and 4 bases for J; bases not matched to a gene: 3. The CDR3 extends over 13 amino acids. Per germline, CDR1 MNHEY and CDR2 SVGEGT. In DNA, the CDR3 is TGTGCCAGCAGACGGACAGGGGCAGAGACCCAGTACTTC. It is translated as CASRRTGAETQYF.

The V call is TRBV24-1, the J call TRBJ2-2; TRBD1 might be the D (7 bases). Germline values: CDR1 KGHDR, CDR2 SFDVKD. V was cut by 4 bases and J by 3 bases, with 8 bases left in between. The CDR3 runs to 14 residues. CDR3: CATSDRGDTGELFF. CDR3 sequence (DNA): TGTGCCACCAGTGACAGGGGGGACACCGGGGAGCTGTTTTTT.

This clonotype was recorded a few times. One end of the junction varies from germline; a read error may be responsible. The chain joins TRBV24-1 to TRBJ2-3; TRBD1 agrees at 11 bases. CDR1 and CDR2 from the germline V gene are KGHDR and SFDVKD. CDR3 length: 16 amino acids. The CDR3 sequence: CVTSDRTGGSADTQYF. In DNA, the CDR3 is TGTGTCACCAGTGATCGGACAGGGGGCAGCGCAGATACGCAGTATTTT.

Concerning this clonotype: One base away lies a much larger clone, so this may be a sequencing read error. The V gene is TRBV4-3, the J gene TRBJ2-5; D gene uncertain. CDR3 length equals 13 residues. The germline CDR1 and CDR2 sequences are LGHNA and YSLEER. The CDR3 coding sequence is TGCGCCAGCAGCCATCGGAATCAAGACACCCAGTACTTC. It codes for CASSHRNQDTQYF.

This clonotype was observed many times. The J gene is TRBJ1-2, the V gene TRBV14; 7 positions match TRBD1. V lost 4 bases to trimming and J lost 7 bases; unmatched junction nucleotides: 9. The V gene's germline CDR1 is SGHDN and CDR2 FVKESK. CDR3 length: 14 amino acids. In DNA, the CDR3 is TGTGCCAGCAGCCCAAGACAGGGTCGTTTTGGCTACACCTTC. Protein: CASSPRQGRFGYTF.

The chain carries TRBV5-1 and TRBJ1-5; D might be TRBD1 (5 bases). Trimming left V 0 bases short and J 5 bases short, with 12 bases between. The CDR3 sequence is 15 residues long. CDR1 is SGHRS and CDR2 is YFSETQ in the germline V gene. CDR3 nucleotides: TGCGCCAGCAGCTTGGCTGGGCAGGGCCATCAGCCCCAGCATTTT. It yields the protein CASSLAGQGHQPQHF.

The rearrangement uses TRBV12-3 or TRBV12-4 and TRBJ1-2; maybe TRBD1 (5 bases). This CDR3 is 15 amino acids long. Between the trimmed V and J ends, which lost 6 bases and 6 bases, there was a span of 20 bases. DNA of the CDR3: TGTGCCAGCAGCCCCAGGAGGGGCAGAAGTCATGGCTACACCTTC. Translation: CASSPRRGRSHGYTF.

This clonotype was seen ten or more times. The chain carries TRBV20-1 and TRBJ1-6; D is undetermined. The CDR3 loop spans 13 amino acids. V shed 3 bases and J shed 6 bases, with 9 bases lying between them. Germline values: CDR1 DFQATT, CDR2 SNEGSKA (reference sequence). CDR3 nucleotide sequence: TGCAGTGCTAGGGGTCCCTCTAATTCACCCCTCCACTTT. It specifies CSARGPSNSPLHF.

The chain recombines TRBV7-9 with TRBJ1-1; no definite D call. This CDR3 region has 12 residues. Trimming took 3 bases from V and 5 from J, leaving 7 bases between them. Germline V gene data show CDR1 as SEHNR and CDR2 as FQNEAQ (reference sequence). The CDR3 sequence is CASSFGATEAFF. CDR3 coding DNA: TGTGCCAGCAGCTTCGGTGCAACTGAAGCTTTCTTT.

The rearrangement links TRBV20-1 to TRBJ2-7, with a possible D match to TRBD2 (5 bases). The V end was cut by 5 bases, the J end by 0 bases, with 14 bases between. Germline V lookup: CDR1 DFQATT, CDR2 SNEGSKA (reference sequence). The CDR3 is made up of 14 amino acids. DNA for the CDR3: TGCAGTGCTCCCAGGACTTTCAGCTCCTACGAGCAGTACTTC. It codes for CSAPRTFSSYEQYF.

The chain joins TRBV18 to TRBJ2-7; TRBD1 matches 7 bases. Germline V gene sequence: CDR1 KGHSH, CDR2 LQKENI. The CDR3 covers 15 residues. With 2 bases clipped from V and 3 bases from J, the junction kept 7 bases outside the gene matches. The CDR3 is CASSPYLRDSYEQYF. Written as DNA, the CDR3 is TGTGCCAGCTCACCATATCTCCGGGACAGCTACGAGCAGTACTTC. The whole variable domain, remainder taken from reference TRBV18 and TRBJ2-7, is NAGVMQNPRHLVRRRGQEARLRCSPMKGHSHVYWYRQLPEEGLKFMVYLQKENIIDESGMPKERFSAEFPKEGPSILRIQQVVRGDSAAYFCASSPYLRDSYEQYFGPGTRLTVT.